The source of this T cell receptor (beta chain) is a study of blood T cells in healthy people across ages (dated by TCRdb to between 2015 and 2016). The study in broad terms: In model experiments, template switching captured about one uniquely barcoded TCR beta cDNA molecule for every two T cells. The study measured age-related changes in TCR beta repertoire diversity using deep sequencing normalized with unique cDNA molecular identifiers. Two additional independent replicas of 1 million unique cDNA reads from the same blood draw were analyzed for two donors (one aged 18 to 30 and one aged 80 or older). The donors were divided into four age groups: young (average approximately 15 years), middle-aged (about 40), aged (about 62) and long-lived (about 90).

What the authors observed across the whole study: The percentage of naive T cells measured by flow cytometry correlated strongly with observed TCR beta diversity. Bulk unsorted PBMC profiling prevented conclusive comparison of naive and antigen-experienced compartments. The CMV infection status of donors was not known, potentially confounding age-related changes in expanded clonotypes. As age increased, observed TCR beta diversity per million T cells dropped in a roughly linear way, and a significant reduction was already evident by age 40. Estimates of total diversity from one million sequenced T cells were regarded as lower bounds and underestimates. Compared with the aged group, the long-lived group had more naive CD4+ T cells, fewer expanded clones and increased TCR diversity, suggesting age selection.

Systemically healthy Caucasian individuals from Russia, roughly 40 in total and aged roughly 6 to 95 years, were included as donors. Each donor gave 8 to 10 milliliters of peripheral blood, drawn into EDTA-treated Vacutainer tubes. Ficoll-Paque density-gradient centrifugation was used to isolate PBMCs, with at least 7 million obtained per sample. Total RNA was extracted from PBMCs with Trizol reagent, with at least 5 micrograms obtained per sample. The percentages of naive CD45RAhigh/CD27high T cells were determined by flow cytometry on a PBMC aliquot from every donor. The table lists this clonotype with a few counts. The antigen it recognizes is unknown. Per-base quality was not reported, and no clone a single base away is much larger than it. Preparation of the library involved 5' RACE. Sequencing relied on an Illumina HiSeq 2500. A second PCR of about 6 to 11 cycles was run with a J-beta primer mix and a sample-barcoded 5' primer. A template-switch 5' adaptor carrying 12 random nucleotides introduced a unique molecular identifier onto each TCR beta cDNA molecule. Each sample yielded at least 2.5 million CDR3-containing paired-end reads. The Mint cDNA synthesis kit, primed by a TRBC-specific oligonucleotide, was used to synthesize first-strand cDNA from all RNA. Following uracil-DNA glycosylase treatment, all cDNA underwent a first 18-cycle PCR with the universal primers M1SS and BC2_uni_R. In the source study's methods: For normalization, 1 million high-quality reads, each with a distinct molecular identifier, were randomly selected from each sample. Reads with shared molecular identifiers were discarded instead of being binned into consensus sequences. MiTCR, with a Q25 quality threshold and the strictest error-elimination algorithm, was used for CDR3 identification, clonotype clustering and error correction. A nonparametric unseen species model using Euler transformation provided a lower-bound estimate of total TCR beta diversity. TCRdb ran its own pipeline on the public reads, namely fastp trimming at Q25 and MiXCR clone calling, and kept in-frame beta chains. CDR3 protein sequences are deduplicated, and each keeps its most common genes and DNA. TCRdb, rather than the study authors, made the V and J calls. Across this sample there are hundreds of thousands of distinct CDR3 sequences, with around 25% seen only once. The ten largest account for more than 7.5% of the sample.

The CDR3 sequence holds 17 residues, the cysteine and phenylalanine included. The sequence is cut down to CDR3 DNA, 51 bases in frame from base 1. V is reduced by 5 bases and J by 5 bases, leaving a spacing of 21 bases between them. CDR1 and CDR2 were assigned from the germline V gene (reference sequence) as LNHDA and SQIVND. The sample was also linked to a second study, of T cells of mothers and their children. The second study's authors report: Donors were nine systemically healthy Caucasian individuals: three mothers and their six children. cDNA synthesis consumed the entire amount of extracted RNA, loaded at 1.5 ug RNA in each 15 ul reaction. In the second PCR, sample barcodes and 2-4 random nucleotides were introduced via the M1S primer. Each mother yielded over 9 million TCR beta CDR3 reads and each child 2.5 million to 3 million reads. Thymic selection shapes the output of TCR recombination in a similar way in related and unrelated pairs, and inherited differences have a minor effect. Normalized repertoire overlap was always slightly but never significantly higher in related than unrelated mother-child pairs. No persistent microchimeric T cell clones were found, with a detection sensitivity of approximately 100 clones per million clonotypes. The study used deep NGS to compare TCR beta repertoires of mothers and children, seeking features distinguishing related mother-child pairs from unrelated individuals. On average, the children were roughly 12 +/- 4 years old, while the mothers were approximately 40 +/- 4 years old. After adapter ligation with NEBNext reagents, the libraries were sequenced on Illumina HiSeq 2000 with 100+100 nt paired-end reads. To avoid cross-contamination, the mother libraries and the child libraries were prepared a month apart and sequenced in separate runs. For each donor, somewhere between roughly 450,000 and 2,000,000 distinct TCR beta clonotypes were identified. Naive TCR beta clonotypes were estimated from low-frequency clonotypes matched to each donor's FACS-determined naive share, without sorting.

The source is a boy younger than 18 in good health. The V gene is TRBV19 and the J gene is TRBJ1-4; the D gene cannot be named for sure. Source material: blood. The nucleotide sequence is TGTGCCAGTAGTCCCGACCTCCTCAGTGCCCTCAATGAAAAACTGTTTTTT. Translated, this gives CASSPDLLSALNEKLFF.